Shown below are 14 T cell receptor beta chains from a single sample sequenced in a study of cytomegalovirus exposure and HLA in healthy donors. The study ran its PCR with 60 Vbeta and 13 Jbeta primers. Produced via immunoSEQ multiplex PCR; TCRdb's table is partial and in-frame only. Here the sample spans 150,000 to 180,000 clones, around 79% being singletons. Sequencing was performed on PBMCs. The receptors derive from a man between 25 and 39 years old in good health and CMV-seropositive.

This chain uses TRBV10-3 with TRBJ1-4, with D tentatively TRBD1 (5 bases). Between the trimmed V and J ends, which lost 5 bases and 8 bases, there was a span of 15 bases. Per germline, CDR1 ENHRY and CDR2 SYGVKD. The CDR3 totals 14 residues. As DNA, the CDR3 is TGTGCCATCAGTTCGGGGGGGTCGGCCGAAAAACTGTTTTTT. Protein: CAISSGGSAEKLFF.

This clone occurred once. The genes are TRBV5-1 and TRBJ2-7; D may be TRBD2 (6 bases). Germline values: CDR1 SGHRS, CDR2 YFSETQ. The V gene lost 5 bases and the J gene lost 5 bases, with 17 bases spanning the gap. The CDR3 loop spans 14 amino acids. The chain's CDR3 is CASRFGGPRNEQYF. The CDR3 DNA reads TGCGCCAGCAGGTTCGGGGGACCTCGGAACGAGCAGTACTTC. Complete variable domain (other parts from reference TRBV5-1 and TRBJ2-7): KAGVTQTPRYLIKTRGQQVTLSCSPISGHRSVSWYQQTPGQGLQFLFEYFSETQRNKGNFPGRFSGRQFSNSRSEMNVSTLELGDSALYLCASRFGGPRNEQYFGPGTRLTVT.

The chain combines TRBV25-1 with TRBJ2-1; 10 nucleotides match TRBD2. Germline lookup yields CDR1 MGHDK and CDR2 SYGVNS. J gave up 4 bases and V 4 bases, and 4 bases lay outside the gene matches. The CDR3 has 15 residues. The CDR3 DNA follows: TGTGCCAGCAGTGTCGGACTAGCGGTTTACAATGAGCAGTTCTTC. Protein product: CASSVGLAVYNEQFF.

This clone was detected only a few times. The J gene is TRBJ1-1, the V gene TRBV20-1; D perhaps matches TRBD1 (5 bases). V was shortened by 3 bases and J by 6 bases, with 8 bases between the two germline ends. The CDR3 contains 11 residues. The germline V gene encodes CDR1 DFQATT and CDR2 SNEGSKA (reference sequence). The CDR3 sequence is CSASPGSEAFF. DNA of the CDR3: TGCAGTGCTAGCCCAGGGTCTGAAGCTTTCTTT.

This chain's CDR3 is CASSNPRRTGTYEQYF. The CDR3 bases are TGTGCCAGTAGCAACCCGAGAAGGACAGGGACCTACGAGCAGTACTTC. V is TRBV19 and J is TRBJ2-7; 8 nucleotides align to TRBD1. Germline V gives CDR1 LNHDA, CDR2 SQIVND (reference sequence). Losses at the gene ends were 6 bases for V and 2 bases for J; bases not matched to a gene: 12. The CDR3 extends over 16 amino acids.

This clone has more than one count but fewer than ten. The CDR3 spells CASSFRGLGTGELFF. The CDR3 DNA sequence: TGTGCCAGCAGCTTTAGGGGGCTGGGCACCGGGGAGCTGTTTTTT. The J gene is TRBJ2-2, the V gene TRBV5-6; 7 bases line up with TRBD1. V dropped 2 bases and J dropped 4; count of bases not matched to a gene: 5. From germline, CDR1 is SGHDT and CDR2 YYEEEE. This CDR3 has 15 residues.

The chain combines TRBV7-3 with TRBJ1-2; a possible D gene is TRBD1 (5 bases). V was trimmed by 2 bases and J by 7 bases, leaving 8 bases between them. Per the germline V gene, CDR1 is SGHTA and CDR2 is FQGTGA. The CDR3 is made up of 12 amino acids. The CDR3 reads CASSLQGGGYTF. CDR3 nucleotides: TGTGCCAGCAGCTTACAGGGTGGTGGCTACACCTTC.

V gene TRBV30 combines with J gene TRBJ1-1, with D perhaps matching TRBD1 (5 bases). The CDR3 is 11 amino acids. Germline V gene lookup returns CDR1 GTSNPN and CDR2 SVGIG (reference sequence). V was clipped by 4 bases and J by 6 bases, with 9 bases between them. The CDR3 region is CAWKQAAEAFF. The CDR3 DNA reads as TGTGCCTGGAAACAGGCGGCTGAAGCTTTCTTT.

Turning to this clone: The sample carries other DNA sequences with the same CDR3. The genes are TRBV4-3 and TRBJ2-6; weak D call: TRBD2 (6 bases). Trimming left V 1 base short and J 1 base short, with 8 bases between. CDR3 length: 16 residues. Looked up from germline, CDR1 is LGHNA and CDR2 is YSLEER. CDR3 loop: CASSQVGGSGANVLTF. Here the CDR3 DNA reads TGCGCCAGCAGCCAAGTTGGAGGGTCTGGGGCCAACGTCCTGACTTTC.

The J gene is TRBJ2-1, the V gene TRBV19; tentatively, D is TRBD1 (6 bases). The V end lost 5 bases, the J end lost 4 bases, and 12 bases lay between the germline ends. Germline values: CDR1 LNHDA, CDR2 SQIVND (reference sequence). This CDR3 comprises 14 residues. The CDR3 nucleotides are TGTGCCAGTAGTCCGGGACATAGATACAATGAGCAGTTCTTC. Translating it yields CASSPGHRYNEQFF.

CDR3 nucleotide sequence: TGTGCCAGCAGTGTGACAGGCGTTCGAAATTCACCCCTCCACTTT. This translates into CASSVTGVRNSPLHF. V usage is TRBV7-8 and J usage is TRBJ1-6; a weak D match, TRBD1 (6 bases). CDR1 is SGHVS and CDR2 is FQNEAQ in the germline V gene. This CDR3 is built from 15 residues. V lost 6 bases to trimming and J lost 7 bases, with 16 bases between them.

CDR3 sequence: CASSWTGNDEQYF. The CDR3, as DNA: TGTGCCAGCAGTTGGACAGGGAACGACGAGCAGTACTTC. This rearrangement joins TRBV27 to TRBJ2-5; 8 nucleotides match TRBD1. The J call is in doubt because the DNA end fits TRBJ2-7 better. CDR3 length: 13 residues. CDR1 is MNHEY, CDR2 SMNVEV, per germline (reference sequence).

CDR3 sequence reads: CASSYSGIPGYTF. The CDR3 coding sequence is TGTGCCAGCAGTTACTCTGGCATCCCGGGCTACACCTTC. The chain carries TRBV6-5 and TRBJ1-2; no clear D gene. This CDR3 has 13 residues. Germline V CDR1 and CDR2: MNHEY, SVGAGI. V gave up 0 bases and J gave up 8 bases, with 10 bases separating them.

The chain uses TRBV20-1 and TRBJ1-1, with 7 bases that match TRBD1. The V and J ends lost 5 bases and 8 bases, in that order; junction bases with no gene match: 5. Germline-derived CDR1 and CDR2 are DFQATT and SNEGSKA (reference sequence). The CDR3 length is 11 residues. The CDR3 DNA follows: TGCAGTGCTTCCCGGGACAGAGAAGCTTTCTTT. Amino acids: CSASRDREAFF.